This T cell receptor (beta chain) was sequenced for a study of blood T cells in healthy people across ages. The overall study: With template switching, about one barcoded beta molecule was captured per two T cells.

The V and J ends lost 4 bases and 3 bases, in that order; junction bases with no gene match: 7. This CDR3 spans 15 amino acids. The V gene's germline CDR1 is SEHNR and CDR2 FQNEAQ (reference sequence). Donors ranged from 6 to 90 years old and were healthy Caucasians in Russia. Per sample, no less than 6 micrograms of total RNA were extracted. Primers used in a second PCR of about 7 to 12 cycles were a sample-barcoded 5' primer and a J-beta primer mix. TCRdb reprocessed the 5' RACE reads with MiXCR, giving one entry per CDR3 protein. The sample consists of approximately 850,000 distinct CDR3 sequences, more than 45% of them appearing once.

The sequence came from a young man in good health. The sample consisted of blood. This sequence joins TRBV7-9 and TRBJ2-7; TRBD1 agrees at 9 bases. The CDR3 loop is CASSSGTGLFYEQYF. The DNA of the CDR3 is TGTGCCAGCAGCTCTGGGACAGGGCTCTTCTACGAGCAGTACTTC.